The rows below give T cell receptor beta chains drawn from one sample of a study of blood T cell repertoires in COVID-19. Some clones are missing from TCRdb's copy, which holds only in-frame ones; the method was immunoSEQ multiplex PCR. The table shows some 96,000 clones, with roughly 86% occurring only once. The sequenced sample consisted of peripheral blood. The receptors here all came from a man aged 50 to 60 with acute or convalescent COVID-19. CDR3s include the opening cysteine and the closing phenylalanine or tryptophan. A D gene is named only where the DNA matches it firmly. Clone size appears in some rows only: once, few, many, or a class for an expanded clone.

j_call d_call clone_size v_call cdr3_nt cdr3_aa
TRBJ2-1 TRBD2 - TRBV14 TGTGCCAGCAGCCACGTCGTGGGACTAGCGGGCTACAATGAGCAGTTCTTC CASSHVVGLAGYNEQFF
TRBJ1-6 - - TRBV5-1 TGCGCCAGCAGCTTGGAGGGGAATAATTCACCCCTCCACTTT CASSLEGNNSPLHF
TRBJ2-1 TRBD2 few TRBV9 TGTGCCAGCAGCCCGACACTAGCGGGAGTGGATAATGAGCAGTTCTTC CASSPTLAGVDNEQFF
TRBJ1-1 - few TRBV7-3 TGTGCCAGCAGTAGAGGTAGCGACACTGAAGCTTTCTTT CASSRGSDTEAFF
TRBJ2-2 TRBD1 few TRBV7-9 TGTGCCAGCAGCACGCGCACAGGGGGGATCGCGAACACCGGGGAGCTGTTTTTT CASSTRTGGIANTGELFF
TRBJ2-3 TRBD2 - TRBV6-1 TGTGCCAGCAGCGAATCCTTAGCGGGTGGGGGACCAGATACGCAGTATTTT CASSESLAGGGPDTQYF
TRBJ2-1 TRBD2 few TRBV2 TGTGCCAGCAGTGCCAGGACTAGCCACAATGAGCAGTTCTTC CASSARTSHNEQFF
TRBJ1-5 TRBD1 - TRBV6-5 TGTGCCAGCAGCCTCGGGACAGGGTCCAATCAGCCCCAGCATTTT CASSLGTGSNQPQHF
TRBJ2-2 TRBD2 - TRBV4-1 TGCGCCAGCAGCCAGGTGGCTGGACTAGCGGGAGGGGCCGGGGAGCTGTTTTTT CASSQVAGLAGGAGELFF
TRBJ1-3 - many TRBV5-1 TGCGCCAGCAGCTTGGGGGACACCAACTCTGGAAACACCATATATTTT CASSLGDTNSGNTIYF
TRBJ2-5 TRBD1 - TRBV5-1 TGCGCCAGCAGCAGCCCCGGGACAGGGAAAGAGACCCAGTACTTC CASSSPGTGKETQYF
TRBJ2-1 - many TRBV7-3 TGTGCCAGCAGCTTAGGGCGTGGCCAAAGCTCCTACAATGAGCAGTTCTTC CASSLGRGQSSYNEQFF
TRBJ1-1 - - TRBV13 TGTGCCAGCAGCTTGATCGGGGGTGAAGCTTTCTTT CASSLIGGEAFF
TRBJ1-5 - - TRBV11-2 TGTGCCAGCAGCTTAGGTAGGGGGGGAAATCAGCCCCAGCATTTT CASSLGRGGNQPQHF
TRBJ2-5 - - TRBV14 TGTGCCAGCAGCCGTAACTTAATAGAGACCCAGTACTTC CASSRNLIETQYF
TRBJ2-7 TRBD2 - TRBV7-2 TGTGCCAGCAGCTTAATGCGGACTAGCGGGAGTACGTGGGAGCAGTACTTC CASSLMRTSGSTWEQYF
TRBJ1-4 - once TRBV21-1 TGTGCCAGCAGCGGGAGGGGCCCTGGGTATGAAAAACTGTTTTTT CASSGRGPGYEKLFF
TRBJ1-1 - - TRBV18 TGTGCCAGCTCCCCGGGGGAAATGAACACTGAAGCTTTCTTT CASSPGEMNTEAFF
TRBJ2-2 TRBD2 once TRBV13 TGTGCCAGCAGCCCGCCGGGACTAGCAAGGAACACCGGGGAGCTGTTTTTT CASSPPGLARNTGELFF
TRBJ2-7 TRBD1 once TRBV27 TGTGCCAGCAGTTTCACCGGGACAGGGGGCCTCTCCTACGAGCAGTACTTC CASSFTGTGGLSYEQYF
TRBJ2-3 - - TRBV2 TGTGCCAGCAGTGATTTGCCGACCAGCCGGGCGCAGTATTTT CASSDLPTSRAQYF
TRBJ2-1 - - TRBV4-1 TGCGCCAGCAGCCCTCCAGGGCTCCTCTCCTACAATGAGCAGTTCTTC CASSPPGLLSYNEQFF
TRBJ1-1 TRBD1 - TRBV10-2 TGCGCCAGCAGCGGACAGGAGAACACTGAAGCTTTCTTT CASSGQENTEAFF
TRBJ1-2 - - TRBV19 TGTGCCAGTAGTACGAGTATAGGCTACACCTTC CASSTSIGYTF
TRBJ1-4 - - TRBV5-1 TGCGCCAGCAGCTTGGGTTTTGGGAGTGAAAAACTGTTTTTT CASSLGFGSEKLFF
TRBJ2-1 TRBD2 - TRBV5-5 TGTGCCAGCAGCGCCGGGACTAGCAGCTACAATGAGCAGTTCTTC CASSAGTSSYNEQFF
TRBJ1-2 - - TRBV13 TGTGCCAGCAGTACGGGGACGGAGGGGAGCTATGGCTACACCTTC CASSTGTEGSYGYTF
TRBJ1-5 - - TRBV4-1 TGCGCCAGCAGCCAAGGGACAGATAATCAGCCCCAGCATTTT CASSQGTDNQPQHF
TRBJ2-7 TRBD1 - TRBV6-5 TGTGCCAGCAACCCAGGACAGGGGAACTACGAGCAGTACTTC CASNPGQGNYEQYF
TRBJ2-1 TRBD1 few TRBV9 TGTGCCAGCAGCGTCATCGGGACAGGGGTACACAATGAGCAGTTCTTC CASSVIGTGVHNEQFF
TRBJ2-3 - - TRBV29-1 TGCAGCGTTGGTGGCGGGACTCTGCAGTATTTT CSVGGGTLQYF
TRBJ1-2 - - TRBV29-1 TGCAGCGGTCAGGCCTCCAATAACTATGGCTACACCTTC CSGQASNNYGYTF
TRBJ2-5 - - TRBV9 TGTGCCAGCAGCTTCGGGCCCGGGGGAAGCGGAGAGACCCAGTACTTC CASSFGPGGSGETQYF
TRBJ1-5 - - TRBV6-5 TGTGCCAGCAGTAGGGGGGGCGATCAGCCCCAGCATTTT CASSRGGDQPQHF
TRBJ1-4 TRBD1 - TRBV6-5 TGTGCCAGCAGTATAGGACAGGGAACTAATGAAAAACTGTTTTTT CASSIGQGTNEKLFF